The 19 T cell receptor beta chains listed next were all sequenced from one sample in a study of cytomegalovirus exposure and HLA in healthy donors. The PCR employed 60 Vbeta primers together with 13 Jbeta primers. Using immunoSEQ multiplex PCR, the repertoire was profiled, and TCRdb retains in-frame clones only, with some absent. The repertoire holds about 140,000 clones, with 76% as singletons. Input material: PBMCs. These receptor sequences come from a man between 35 and 55 years old in good health and CMV-seronegative.

The V and J genes are TRBV4-3 and TRBJ2-1; D is uncertain. The CDR3 runs 17 residues. Per the germline V gene, CDR1 is LGHNA and CDR2 is YSLEER. Trimming cost V 0 bases and J 0 bases, with 12 bases left between them. CDR3 sequence reads: CASSQDLGGSSYNEQFF. The DNA for the CDR3 is TGCGCCAGCAGCCAAGATCTTGGCGGTAGCTCCTACAATGAGCAGTTCTTC.

The sample holds a few counts of this clone. The rearrangement links TRBV6-6 to TRBJ1-2; 7 bases fit TRBD1. V shed 6 bases, J shed 4 bases, and the junction held 11 bases outside the gene matches. Germline assignment: CDR1 MNHNY and CDR2 SVGAGI (reference sequence). CDR3 length: 15 amino acids. Written as DNA, the CDR3 is TGTGCCAGCAGCCTCCAGGGGGGTGAGGCCTATGGCTACACCTTC. Its protein product is CASSLQGGEAYGYTF.

The V and J genes are TRBV5-1 and TRBJ1-1, with TRBD1 matching 9 bases. V was clipped by 4 bases and J by 4 bases; unmatched bases: 5. The CDR3 has 14 amino acids. Per germline, CDR1 SGHRS and CDR2 YFSETQ. The chain's CDR3 is CASSPKTGGTEAFF. CDR3 sequence (DNA): TGCGCCAGCAGCCCCAAGACAGGGGGCACTGAAGCTTTCTTT.

The J gene is TRBJ1-2, the V gene TRBV7-9; D uncertain. The germline V gene has CDR1 SEHNR and CDR2 FQNEAQ (reference sequence). The V and J ends lost 4 bases and 0 bases respectively, with 9 bases between them. This CDR3 comprises 14 residues. In DNA form, the CDR3 reads TGTGCCAGCAGCTACACACAATCTAACTATGGCTACACCTTC. It is translated as CASSYTQSNYGYTF.

V is TRBV5-1 and J is TRBJ1-5; 9 bases are a match to TRBD1. This CDR3 region has 17 residues. Trimming removed 2 bases from V and 2 bases from J; junction bases left unmatched: 8. Germline CDR1 and CDR2: SGHRS and YFSETQ. The CDR3 spells CASSLGTGISGNQPQHF. DNA of the CDR3: TGCGCCAGCAGCTTAGGGACAGGGATCTCTGGCAATCAGCCCCAGCATTTT.

A few counts support this clone. The CDR3 nucleotides are TGTGCCAGTAGTATGGGGACAGGGGGGGTTCAGCCCCAGCATTTT. Its protein is CASSMGTGGVQPQHF. The rearrangement links TRBV19 to TRBJ1-5; 11 nucleotides agree with TRBD1. Trimming removed 3 bases from V and 6 bases from J; junction bases left unmatched: 4. Looked up from germline, CDR1 is LNHDA and CDR2 is SQIVND (reference sequence). This CDR3 is built from 15 residues.

V is TRBV18 and J is TRBJ2-7; the match to TRBD1 covers 9 bases. V was pared by 5 bases and J by 0 bases, with 8 bases of the junction left unmatched. In germline, CDR1 is KGHSH, CDR2 LQKENI. The CDR3 sequence is 16 residues long. DNA for the CDR3: TGTGCCAGCTCAGCTACAGGGGGCCAAGACTCCTACGAGCAGTACTTC. Protein: CASSATGGQDSYEQYF.

The J gene is TRBJ2-7, the V gene TRBV2; D is undetermined. The V and J ends lost 8 bases and 1 base respectively, with 6 bases between them. The V gene's germline CDR1 is SNHLY and CDR2 FYNNEI. The CDR3 has 11 residues. The CDR3 nucleotides read TGTGCCAGCGGGCCTTCCTACGAGCAGTACTTC. Translated, it gives CASGPSYEQYF.

This clone was counted once. The rearrangement links TRBV4-3 to TRBJ2-5; D ambiguous. V was trimmed by 0 bases and J by 11 bases, leaving 10 bases between them. Germline CDR1 is LGHNA and CDR2 is YSLEER. The CDR3 runs to 12 residues. Here the CDR3 DNA reads TGCGCCAGCAGCCAAGATCTTTCAGTGCAGTACTTC. Amino acid sequence: CASSQDLSVQYF.

The chain couples TRBV19 to TRBJ1-1; the D is unclear. Trimming cost V 3 bases and J 1 base, with 6 bases left between them. This CDR3 comprises 13 residues. Per the germline V gene, CDR1 is LNHDA and CDR2 is SQIVND (reference sequence). The CDR3 loop is CASSMTTNTEAFF. The CDR3 region has the DNA TGTGCCAGTAGTATGACTACGAACACTGAAGCTTTCTTT.

To note about this clone: At the DNA level, this CDR3 is encoded by other sequences in the same sample as well. The gene calls are TRBV2 and TRBJ1-4; D not resolved. With 2 bases removed from V and 4 bases from J, the gap between germline ends came to 8 bases. The germline V gene encodes CDR1 SNHLY and CDR2 FYNNEI. The CDR3 loop spans 14 amino acids. The CDR3 DNA sequence: TGTGCCAGCAGTGAATCCGGGTTTAATGAAAAACTGTTTTTT. Translating gives CASSESGFNEKLFF.

The chain couples TRBV21-1 to TRBJ1-5. TRBV21-1 is recorded as a pseudogene. This CDR3 is built from 17 residues. The CDR3 spells CAGSPLEDADNYQPQHF. The CDR3 DNA is TGTGCCGGCAGCCCCTTGGAGGACGCGGATAACTATCAGCCCCAGCATTTT.

V usage is TRBV10-3 and J usage is TRBJ2-5, with 11 bases aligning to TRBD1. V was clipped by 4 bases and J by 7 bases; unmatched bases: 2. CDR1 and CDR2 (germline): ENHRY, SYGVKD. The CDR3 contains 13 residues. This CDR3 reads CAISGTGGMTQYF. CDR3 DNA sequence: TGTGCCATCAGTGGGACAGGGGGCATGACCCAGTACTTC.

The CDR3 here is CASSQIAGATYNEQFF. The CDR3 nucleotides read TGTGCCAGCAGCCAAATAGCGGGGGCGACCTACAATGAGCAGTTCTTC. The chain combines TRBV5-6 with TRBJ2-1; 9 bases match TRBD2. CDR1 and CDR2 from the germline V gene are SGHDT and YYEEEE. The CDR3 has 16 amino acids. The trim removed 4 bases at V and 2 bases at J, leaving 7 bases unmatched.

This clone was found a few times. The genes are TRBV6-5 and TRBJ1-1, with 7 positions matching TRBD1. The CDR3 loop spans 16 amino acids. CDR1 MNHEY and CDR2 SVGAGI come from the germline V gene. V was clipped by 0 bases and J by 3 bases; unmatched bases: 7. This chain's CDR3 is CASSYSSRGFDTEAFF. The CDR3 region has the DNA TGTGCCAGCAGTTACTCGAGCAGGGGGTTCGACACTGAAGCTTTCTTT.

This chain uses TRBV7-9 with TRBJ2-7, with TRBD2 matching over 13 bases. CDR1 and CDR2 from the germline V gene are SEHNR and FQNEAQ (reference sequence). V was clipped by 5 bases and J by 2 bases; unmatched bases: 3. The CDR3 totals 15 residues. The CDR3 is CASSITSGGAYEQYF. CDR3 DNA: TGTGCCAGCAGCATCACTAGCGGGGGGGCCTACGAGCAGTACTTC.

The rearrangement uses TRBV2 and TRBJ2-5, with a weak D call TRBD1 (5 bases). There are 15 residues in the CDR3. Germline CDR1 and CDR2: SNHLY and FYNNEI. Trimming took 4 bases from V and 2 from J, leaving 14 bases between them. The CDR3 sequence is CASSARGHTQETQYF. In DNA form, the CDR3 reads TGTGCCAGCAGTGCCCGTGGACACACTCAAGAGACCCAGTACTTC.

CDR3 nucleotides: TGCGCCAGCAGCTTCAGGGGGCGGGAAGCTTTCTTT. Translation: CASSFRGREAFF. The chain has TRBV5-1 and TRBJ1-1, with TRBD1 matching over 8 bases. The germline gives CDR1 SGHRS, CDR2 YFSETQ. CDR3 size: 12 residues. J lost 8 bases, V lost 2 bases, and 2 bases had no gene match.

This chain connects TRBV11-2 to TRBJ2-3; no firm D call. The germline gives CDR1 SGHAT, CDR2 FQNNGV. The CDR3 loop spans 16 amino acids. Trimming cost V 0 bases and J 2 bases, with 12 bases left between them. CDR3 nucleotide sequence: TGTGCCAGCAGCTTAGACTCCAGACACAACACAGATACGCAGTATTTT. It codes for CASSLDSRHNTDTQYF. The variable domain in full, with the rest retrieved from reference TRBV11-2 and TRBJ2-3, is EAGVAQSPRYKIIEKRQSVAFWCNPISGHATLYWYQQILGQGPKLLIQFQNNGVVDDSQLPKDRFSAERLKGVDSTLKIQPAKLEDSAVYLCASSLDSRHNTDTQYFGPGTRLTVL.